This TCR beta chain appears in the sequencing data of a study of blood T cell repertoires in COVID-19 (dated by TCRdb to 2020 to 2021). Describing the broader study: The collaborator samples originated in the United States, Italy and Spain and spanned the acute and convalescent phases of COVID-19. The prospective study material was composed of cDNA or gDNA derived from T cells, B-cell-depleted T cells, or PBMCs. The dataset comprised deeply sampled blood TCRbeta repertoires from subjects exposed to, actively infected with, or recovered from COVID-19. The repertoires were released in a freely available public database meant as a resource for research on the immune response to SARS-CoV-2. Samples came from the ongoing ImmuneRACE study (first 160 participants) plus 1,254 subjects from 6 global collaborators. Sample metadata almost always included a de-identified subject ID, COVID-19 status, age in years and sex. Where available, HLA class I and class II types were taken from metadata supplied by the sample provider and were not determined by assay-based typing.

In this sample, this clone turned up a few times. There is no known antigen for this receptor. Base quality data are lacking; no much larger clone is found one base away. Study-wide conclusions, independent of this receptor: The amount of clinical and demographic metadata varied by source and participant and was provided uncurated.

Collaborating institutions collected whole blood in K2EDTA tubes following their own protocols. For TCRbeta analysis, collaborators shipped samples in one of three forms: frozen whole blood, isolated PBMCs, or DNA extracted from either of those sample types. TCRbeta CDR3 regions were amplified from genomic DNA using the immunoSEQ Assay, a bias-controlled multiplex PCR. The paper's data handling went like this. Nucleated cell counts per sample were estimated from amplification of reference gene primers within the assay. To quantify the absolute abundance of each unique TCRbeta CDR3 rearrangement, sequence reads were collapsed and filtered. For each sample, productive Simpson clonality was calculated as the square root of Simpson's diversity index over productive rearrangements. TCRdb stores this immuneACCESS table with in-frame sequences only. Part of the clones is absent; in the studies checked, under half of the shortfall reflects unresolved V genes, and no reason is known for the rest. Clone size and V and J calls were adopted from that table, with D and trimming inferred from the DNA. This sample is represented by approximately 29,000 clones; about 84% of them were singletons. About a sixth of the sample goes to the ten largest clones.

The cysteine opens and the phenylalanine closes a CDR3 of 18 amino acids. CDR3 DNA is the only sequence kept; it has 54 bases, read in frame from the first base. CDR1 and CDR2 are read off the germline V gene as KGHSH and LQKENI. Clipping removes 1 base from V and 0 bases from J, with 7 as the unmatched junction base count. Rearrangement joined TRBV18 to TRBJ2-3; 10 bases in the middle match TRBD1. The receptor comes from an older woman with acute or convalescent COVID-19. Material: peripheral blood. The CDR3 region reads CASSPRDRGPSSTDTQYF. The nucleotide sequence is given as TGTGCCAGCTCACCACGTGACAGGGGGCCCTCTAGCACAGATACGCAGTATTTT.